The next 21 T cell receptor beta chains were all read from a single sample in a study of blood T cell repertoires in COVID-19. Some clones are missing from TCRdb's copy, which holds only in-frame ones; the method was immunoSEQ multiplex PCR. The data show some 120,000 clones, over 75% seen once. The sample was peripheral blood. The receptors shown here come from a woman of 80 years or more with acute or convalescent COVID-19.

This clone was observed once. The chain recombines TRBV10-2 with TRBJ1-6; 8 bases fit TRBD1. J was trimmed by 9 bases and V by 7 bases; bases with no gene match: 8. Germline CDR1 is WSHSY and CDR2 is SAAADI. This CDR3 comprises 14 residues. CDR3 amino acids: CASNTGQESSPLHF. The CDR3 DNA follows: TGCGCCAGCAATACGGGACAGGAAAGTTCACCCCTCCACTTT.

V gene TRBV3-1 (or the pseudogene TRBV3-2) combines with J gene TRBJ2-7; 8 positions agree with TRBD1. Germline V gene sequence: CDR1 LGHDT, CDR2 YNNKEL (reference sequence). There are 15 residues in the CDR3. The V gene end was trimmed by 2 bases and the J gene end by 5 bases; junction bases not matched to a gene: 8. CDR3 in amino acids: CASSQRTGNVDEQYF. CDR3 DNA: TGTGCCAGCAGCCAACGGACAGGGAATGTCGACGAGCAGTACTTC.

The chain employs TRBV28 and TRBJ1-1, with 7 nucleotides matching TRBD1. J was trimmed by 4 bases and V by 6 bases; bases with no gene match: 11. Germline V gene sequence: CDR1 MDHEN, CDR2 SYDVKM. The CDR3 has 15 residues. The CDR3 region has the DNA TGTGCCAGCAGACCCAACAGGGGCGTGACCACTGAAGCTTTCTTT. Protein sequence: CASRPNRGVTTEAFF.

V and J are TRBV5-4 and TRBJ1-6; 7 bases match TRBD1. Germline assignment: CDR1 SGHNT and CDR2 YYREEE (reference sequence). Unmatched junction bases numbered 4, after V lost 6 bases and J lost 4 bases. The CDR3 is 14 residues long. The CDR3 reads CASTQTGYNSPLHF. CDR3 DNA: TGTGCCAGCACCCAGACAGGGTATAATTCACCCCTCCACTTT.

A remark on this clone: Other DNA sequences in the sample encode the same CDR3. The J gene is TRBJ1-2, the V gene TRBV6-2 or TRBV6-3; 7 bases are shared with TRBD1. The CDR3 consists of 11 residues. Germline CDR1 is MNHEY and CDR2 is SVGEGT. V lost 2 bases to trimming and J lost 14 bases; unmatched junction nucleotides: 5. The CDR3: CASSYGSGGTF. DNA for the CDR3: TGTGCCAGCAGTTACGGGTCAGGGGGAACCTTC.

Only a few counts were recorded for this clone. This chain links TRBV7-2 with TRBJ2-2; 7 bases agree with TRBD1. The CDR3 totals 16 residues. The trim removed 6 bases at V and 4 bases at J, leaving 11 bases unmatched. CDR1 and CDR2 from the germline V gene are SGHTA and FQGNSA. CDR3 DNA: TGTGCCAGCAGACCACCCGGGACAGTTGTCACCGGGGAGCTGTTTTTT. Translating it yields CASRPPGTVVTGELFF.

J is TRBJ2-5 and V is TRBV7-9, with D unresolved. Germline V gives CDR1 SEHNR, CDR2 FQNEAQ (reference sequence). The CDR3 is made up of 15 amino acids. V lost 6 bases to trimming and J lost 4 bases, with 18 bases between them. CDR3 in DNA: TGTGCCAGCAGTTTGCTAACCATTTCCCCAGAGACCCAGTACTTC. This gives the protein CASSLLTISPETQYF.

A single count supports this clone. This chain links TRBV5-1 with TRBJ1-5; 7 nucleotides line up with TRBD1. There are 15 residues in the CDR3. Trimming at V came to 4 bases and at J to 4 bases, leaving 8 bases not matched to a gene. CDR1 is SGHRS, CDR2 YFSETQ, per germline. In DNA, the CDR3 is TGCGCCAGCAGCCCCGTAGGGGGCTTAAATCAGCCCCAGCATTTT. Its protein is CASSPVGGLNQPQHF.

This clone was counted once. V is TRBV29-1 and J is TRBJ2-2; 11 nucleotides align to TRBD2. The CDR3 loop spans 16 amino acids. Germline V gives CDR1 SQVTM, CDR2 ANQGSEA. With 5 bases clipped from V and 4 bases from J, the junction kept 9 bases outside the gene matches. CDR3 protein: CSVLGLAGPRTGELFF. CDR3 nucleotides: TGCAGCGTTTTAGGACTAGCGGGCCCCCGCACCGGGGAGCTGTTTTTT.

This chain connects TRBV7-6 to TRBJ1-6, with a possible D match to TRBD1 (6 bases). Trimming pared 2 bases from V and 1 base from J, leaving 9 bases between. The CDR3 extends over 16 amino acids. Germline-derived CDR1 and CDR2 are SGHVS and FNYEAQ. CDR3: CASSLQGFSYNSPLHF. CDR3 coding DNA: TGTGCCAGCAGCTTACAGGGGTTTTCCTATAATTCACCCCTCCACTTT.

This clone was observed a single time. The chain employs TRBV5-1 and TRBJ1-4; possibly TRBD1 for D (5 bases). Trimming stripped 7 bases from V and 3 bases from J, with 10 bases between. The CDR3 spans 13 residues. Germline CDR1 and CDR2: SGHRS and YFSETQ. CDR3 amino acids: CASQGLANEKLFF. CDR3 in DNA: TGCGCCAGCCAGGGTTTAGCTAATGAAAAACTGTTTTTT.

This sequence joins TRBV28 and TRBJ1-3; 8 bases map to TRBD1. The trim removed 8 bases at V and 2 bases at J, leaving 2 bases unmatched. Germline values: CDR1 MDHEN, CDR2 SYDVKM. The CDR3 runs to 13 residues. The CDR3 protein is CASQTGAGNTIYF. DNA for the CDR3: TGTGCCAGCCAGACAGGGGCTGGAAACACCATATATTTT.

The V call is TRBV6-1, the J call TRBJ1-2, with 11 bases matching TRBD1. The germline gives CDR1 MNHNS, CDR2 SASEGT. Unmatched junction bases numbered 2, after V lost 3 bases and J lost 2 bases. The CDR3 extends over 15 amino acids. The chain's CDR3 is CASSDRDRGNYGYTF. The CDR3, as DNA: TGTGCCAGCAGTGACCGGGACAGGGGGAACTATGGCTACACCTTC.

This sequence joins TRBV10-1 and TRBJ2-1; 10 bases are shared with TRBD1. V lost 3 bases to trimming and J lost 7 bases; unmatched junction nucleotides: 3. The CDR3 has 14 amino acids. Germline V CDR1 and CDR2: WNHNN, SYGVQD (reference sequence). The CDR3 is CASSDGTGVNEQFF. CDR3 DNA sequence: TGCGCCAGCAGTGACGGGACAGGGGTTAATGAGCAGTTCTTC.

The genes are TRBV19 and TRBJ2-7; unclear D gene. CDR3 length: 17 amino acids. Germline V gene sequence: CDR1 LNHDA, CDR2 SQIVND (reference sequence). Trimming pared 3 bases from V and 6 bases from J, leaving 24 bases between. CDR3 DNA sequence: TGTGCCAGTAGTATGTTCAGCACCGGAGCGCCACGGAGCGAGCAGTACTTC. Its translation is CASSMFSTGAPRSEQYF.

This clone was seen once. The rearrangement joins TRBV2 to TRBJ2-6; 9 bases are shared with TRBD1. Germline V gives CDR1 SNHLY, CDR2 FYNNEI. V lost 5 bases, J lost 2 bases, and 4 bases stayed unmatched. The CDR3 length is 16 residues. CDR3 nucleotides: TGTGCCAGCAGTAGGACAGGGGTGGCTGGGGCCAACGTCCTGACTTTC. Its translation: CASSRTGVAGANVLTF.

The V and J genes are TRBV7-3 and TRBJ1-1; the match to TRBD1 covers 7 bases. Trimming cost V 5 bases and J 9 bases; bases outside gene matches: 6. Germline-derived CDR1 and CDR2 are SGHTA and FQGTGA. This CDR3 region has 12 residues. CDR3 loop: CASSDGDRKAFF. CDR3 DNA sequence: TGTGCCAGCAGCGATGGGGACAGAAAAGCTTTCTTT.

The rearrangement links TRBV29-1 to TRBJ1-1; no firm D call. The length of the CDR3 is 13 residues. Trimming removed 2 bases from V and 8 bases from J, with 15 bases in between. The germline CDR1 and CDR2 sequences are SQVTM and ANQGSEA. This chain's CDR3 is CSVETLSIGEAFF. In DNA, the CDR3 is TGCAGCGTTGAAACCCTGTCGATCGGGGAAGCTTTCTTT.

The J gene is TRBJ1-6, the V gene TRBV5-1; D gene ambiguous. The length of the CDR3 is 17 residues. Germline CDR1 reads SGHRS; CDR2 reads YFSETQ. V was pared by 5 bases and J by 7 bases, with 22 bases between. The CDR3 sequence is CASSSQPRGNGNSPLHF. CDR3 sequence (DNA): TGCGCCAGCAGTTCCCAACCGCGGGGAAACGGAAATTCACCCCTCCACTTT.

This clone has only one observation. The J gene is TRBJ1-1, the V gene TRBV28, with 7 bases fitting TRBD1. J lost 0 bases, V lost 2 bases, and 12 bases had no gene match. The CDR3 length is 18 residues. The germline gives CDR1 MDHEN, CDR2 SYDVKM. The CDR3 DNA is TGTGCCAGCAGTTTAGGTCAAGGGGGCTCGGTGGTGAACACTGAAGCTTTCTTT. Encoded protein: CASSLGQGGSVVNTEAFF.

The CDR3 region has the DNA TGTGCCAGCAGCCTCCGGGGGGGAGAGACCCAGTACTTC. It encodes CASSLRGGETQYF. The rearrangement links TRBV7-9 to TRBJ2-5; 8 positions agree with TRBD2. The junction had 3 bases not matched to a gene; V was cut back by 5 bases and J by 4 bases. The germline V gene has CDR1 SEHNR and CDR2 FQNEAQ (reference sequence). The length of the CDR3 is 13 residues.